A selection of T cell receptor beta chains follows, all from one sample in a study of patients and donors after allogeneic stem cell transplantation. Using its own MiXCR run on the RT-PCR reads, TCRdb lists one record per CDR3 protein. This table holds tens of thousands of distinct CDR3 sequences, approximately 25% found once. Sequenced material: blood, either unsorted or a sorted T cell fraction (not recorded which). Every receptor here comes from a human donor who was either an allogeneic HSCT recipient or a stem cell or donor lymphocyte infusion donor (not recorded which). It is not recorded whose cells these are; they may come from a transplant donor. The CDR3 runs from the conserved cysteine through the conserved F or W. The D gene is left open where the match is weak. Some rows have no size entry. The others give once, few or many, or a class for an expanded clone.

v_gene: TRBV4-1; len: 15; abundance: .; j_gene: TRBJ1-2; d_gene: TRBD1; CDR3nt: TGCGCCAGCAGCCAGGGACAGGTGCTTAACTATGGCTACACCTTC; CDR3aa: CASSQGQVLNYGYTF
v_gene: TRBV15; len: 14; abundance: .; j_gene: TRBJ2-2; d_gene: .; CDR3nt: TGTGCCACCAGCAAGGACAGGAACACCGGGGAGCTGTTTTTT; CDR3aa: CATSKDRNTGELFF
v_gene: TRBV20-1; len: 14; abundance: .; j_gene: TRBJ2-3; d_gene: .; CDR3nt: TGCAGTGCTAGAGATCTGGCAGGCACAGATACGCAGTATTTT; CDR3aa: CSARDLAGTDTQYF
v_gene: TRBV13; len: 15; abundance: .; j_gene: TRBJ2-2; d_gene: .; CDR3nt: TGTGCCAGCAGCTTAGGGGACTTCCACACCGGGGAGCTGTTTTTT; CDR3aa: CASSLGDFHTGELFF
v_gene: TRBV27; len: 15; abundance: .; j_gene: TRBJ2-1; d_gene: TRBD2; CDR3nt: TGTGCCAGCAGTCTCCGGACTAGCGGTGGTAATGAGCAGTTCTTC; CDR3aa: CASSLRTSGGNEQFF
v_gene: TRBV20-1; len: 15; abundance: .; j_gene: TRBJ2-7; d_gene: .; CDR3nt: TGCAGTGCTAGAGATCGCCCACAGGACGGGTACGAGCAGTACTTC; CDR3aa: CSARDRPQDGYEQYF
v_gene: TRBV7-9; len: 13; abundance: .; j_gene: TRBJ2-1; d_gene: .; CDR3nt: TGTGCCAGCAGCTTAGCCGGACACAATGAGCAGTTCTTC; CDR3aa: CASSLAGHNEQFF
v_gene: TRBV4-1; len: 14; abundance: .; j_gene: TRBJ2-7; d_gene: .; CDR3nt: TGCGCCAGCAGCCCAGTAGCCTATAACGACGAGCAGTACTTC; CDR3aa: CASSPVAYNDEQYF
v_gene: TRBV7-9; len: 17; abundance: few; j_gene: TRBJ2-5; d_gene: .; CDR3nt: TGTGCCAGCAGCTTAGCCGTCAGCAAGATCGAGCAAGAGACCCAGTACTTC; CDR3aa: CASSLAVSKIEQETQYF
v_gene: TRBV4-3; len: 15; abundance: medium-sized; j_gene: TRBJ1-4; d_gene: .; CDR3nt: TGCGCCAGCAGCCGGGATCGAATGACTAATGAAAAACTGTTTTTT; CDR3aa: CASSRDRMTNEKLFF
v_gene: TRBV12-3/TRBV12-4; len: 15; abundance: .; j_gene: TRBJ2-1; d_gene: .; CDR3nt: TGTGCCAGCAGTTTGGGGGAGAGCTCCTACAATGAGCAGTTCTTC; CDR3aa: CASSLGESSYNEQFF
v_gene: TRBV4-1; len: 17; abundance: few; j_gene: TRBJ1-1; d_gene: .; CDR3nt: TGCGCCAGCAGCCATCCAAGTCATTCTACAGGGAACACTGAAGCTTTCTTT; CDR3aa: CASSHPSHSTGNTEAFF
v_gene: TRBV6-2/TRBV6-3; len: 14; abundance: .; j_gene: TRBJ1-5; d_gene: .; CDR3nt: TGTGCCAGCAGTCACGGACCCGGAGGAGGACCTCAGCATTTT; CDR3aa: CASSHGPGGGPQHF
v_gene: TRBV6-5; len: 14; abundance: .; j_gene: TRBJ2-2; d_gene: TRBD2; CDR3nt: TGTGCCAGCAGTTACTCAGCGGGGACCGGGGAGCTGTTTTTT; CDR3aa: CASSYSAGTGELFF
v_gene: TRBV7-3; len: 13; abundance: .; j_gene: TRBJ2-5; d_gene: .; CDR3nt: TGTGCCAGCAGCCTTACATTTCAAGAGACCCAGTACTTC; CDR3aa: CASSLTFQETQYF
v_gene: TRBV5-1; len: 16; abundance: .; j_gene: TRBJ2-1; d_gene: .; CDR3nt: TGCGCCAGCAGCTTGGCCCCGCTAGACAGCTACAATGAGCAGTTCTTC; CDR3aa: CASSLAPLDSYNEQFF
v_gene: TRBV2; len: 15; abundance: .; j_gene: TRBJ2-1; d_gene: TRBD1; CDR3nt: TGTGCCAGCAGACGGACAGGGGGCGTTTGGGGTGAGCAGTTCTTC; CDR3aa: CASRRTGGVWGEQFF
v_gene: TRBV9; len: 13; abundance: .; j_gene: TRBJ2-3; d_gene: .; CDR3nt: TGTGCCAGCAGCGTACAGGACACAGATACGCAGTATTTT; CDR3aa: CASSVQDTDTQYF
v_gene: TRBV5-6; len: 14; abundance: few; j_gene: TRBJ1-3; d_gene: TRBD1; CDR3nt: TGTGCCAGCCGGACAGGTCACTCTGGAAACACCATATATTTT; CDR3aa: CASRTGHSGNTIYF
v_gene: TRBV10-3; len: 11; abundance: .; j_gene: TRBJ1-6; d_gene: .; CDR3nt: TGTGCCATCAGTGAGGGGTCACCCCTCCACTTT; CDR3aa: CAISEGSPLHF
v_gene: TRBV6-2/TRBV6-3; len: 13; abundance: .; j_gene: TRBJ2-5; d_gene: .; CDR3nt: TGTGCCAGCAGTTACGGGCGGCAAGAGACCCAGTACTTC; CDR3aa: CASSYGRQETQYF
v_gene: TRBV29-1; len: 14; abundance: .; j_gene: TRBJ1-1; d_gene: .; CDR3nt: TGCAGCGTTGTACCTGGAGCAATGAACACTGAAGCTTTCTTT; CDR3aa: CSVVPGAMNTEAFF
v_gene: TRBV5-1; len: 16; abundance: .; j_gene: TRBJ2-2; d_gene: TRBD1; CDR3nt: TGCGCCAGCAGCATACTCGGACAGGCGAACACCGGGGAGCTGTTTTTT; CDR3aa: CASSILGQANTGELFF
v_gene: TRBV29-1; len: 12; abundance: few; j_gene: TRBJ2-7; d_gene: .; CDR3nt: TGCAGCGTTGTAGGGTGGGTAGACGAGCAGTACTTC; CDR3aa: CSVVGWVDEQYF
v_gene: TRBV12-3/TRBV12-4; len: 14; abundance: .; j_gene: TRBJ1-5; d_gene: TRBD1; CDR3nt: TGTGCCAGCAGTCCAGGGACAGAAAATCAGCCCCAGCATTTT; CDR3aa: CASSPGTENQPQHF
v_gene: TRBV5-6; len: 15; abundance: many; j_gene: TRBJ1-1; d_gene: TRBD1; CDR3nt: TGTGCCAGCAGCTTGACAGGGGGAGGCGACACTGAAGCTTTCTTT; CDR3aa: CASSLTGGGDTEAFF
v_gene: TRBV19; len: 15; abundance: few; j_gene: TRBJ1-5; d_gene: .; CDR3nt: TGTGCCAGTAGTATTATTGGTGCAGCCGATCAGCCCCAGCATTTT; CDR3aa: CASSIIGAADQPQHF
v_gene: TRBV12-3/TRBV12-4; len: 13; abundance: .; j_gene: TRBJ1-1; d_gene: .; CDR3nt: TGTGCCTCGGGGCGTTCATATAACACTGAAGCTTTCTTT; CDR3aa: CASGRSYNTEAFF
v_gene: TRBV12-3/TRBV12-4; len: 12; abundance: many; j_gene: TRBJ2-1; d_gene: TRBD1; CDR3nt: TGTGCCAGCAGTCCACAGGGGGTTGAGCAGTTCTTC; CDR3aa: CASSPQGVEQFF
v_gene: TRBV6-2/TRBV6-3; len: 13; abundance: few; j_gene: TRBJ2-7; d_gene: .; CDR3nt: TGTGCCAGCAGTTACCTGGGGGTCTACGAGCAGTACTTC; CDR3aa: CASSYLGVYEQYF
v_gene: TRBV12-3/TRBV12-4; len: 12; abundance: few; j_gene: TRBJ1-4; d_gene: .; CDR3nt: TGTGCCAGCAGTTTGTCACATTGGCCTACACGATTT; CDR3aa: CASSLSHWPTRF
v_gene: TRBV7-9; len: 14; abundance: .; j_gene: TRBJ1-6; d_gene: .; CDR3nt: TGTGCCAGCAGCTTAGGAACTATCAACCCACCCCTCCACTTT; CDR3aa: CASSLGTINPPLHF
v_gene: TRBV7-7; len: 15; abundance: few; j_gene: TRBJ2-3; d_gene: .; CDR3nt: TGTGCTAGCAGCTTGGGCGGGACGAGCACAGATACGCAGTATTTT; CDR3aa: CASSLGGTSTDTQYF
v_gene: TRBV12-3/TRBV12-4; len: 16; abundance: .; j_gene: TRBJ2-2; d_gene: .; CDR3nt: TGTGCCAGCAGTTTCGGGAGTGGGACTAACACCGGGGAGCTGTTTTTT; CDR3aa: CASSFGSGTNTGELFF
v_gene: TRBV20-1; len: 10; abundance: few; j_gene: TRBJ2-1; d_gene: .; CDR3nt: TGCAGTGCTACAGGGGATGAGCAGTTCTTC; CDR3aa: CSATGDEQFF
v_gene: TRBV5-1; len: 22; abundance: .; j_gene: TRBJ2-1; d_gene: .; CDR3nt: TGCGCCAGCAGCTTACCGCCGCCTCGGGACGGTTCCTCCACGGCCTCCTACAATGAGCAGTTCTTC; CDR3aa: CASSLPPPRDGSSTASYNEQFF
v_gene: TRBV9; len: 16; abundance: few; j_gene: TRBJ1-6; d_gene: .; CDR3nt: TGTGCCAGCAGCCCTTGGGACGGGCCATACAATTCACCCCTCCACTTT; CDR3aa: CASSPWDGPYNSPLHF
v_gene: TRBV29-1; len: 14; abundance: .; j_gene: TRBJ2-7; d_gene: .; CDR3nt: TGCAGCGTTGAAGATGGCAGTCGATCCTACGAGCAGTACTTC; CDR3aa: CSVEDGSRSYEQYF
v_gene: TRBV5-1; len: 15; abundance: .; j_gene: TRBJ2-5; d_gene: .; CDR3nt: TGCGCCAGCAGCTTACCAGGGACAAACCAAGAGACCCAGTACTTC; CDR3aa: CASSLPGTNQETQYF
v_gene: TRBV29-1; len: 14; abundance: medium-sized; j_gene: TRBJ1-1; d_gene: .; CDR3nt: TGCAGCGTTGAAGTTCAACAGAAAGGTTTTGAAGCTTTCTTT; CDR3aa: CSVEVQQKGFEAFF
v_gene: TRBV9; len: 15; abundance: .; j_gene: TRBJ2-7; d_gene: .; CDR3nt: TGTGCCAGCAGCGTAGAGGCGGGACGGTACTGGGAGCAGTACTTC; CDR3aa: CASSVEAGRYWEQYF
v_gene: TRBV20-1; len: 12; abundance: .; j_gene: TRBJ1-6; d_gene: .; CDR3nt: TGCAGTGCTAAGGGTGGTAATTCACCCCTCCACTTT; CDR3aa: CSAKGGNSPLHF
v_gene: TRBV6-2/TRBV6-3; len: 19; abundance: few; j_gene: TRBJ2-6; d_gene: .; CDR3nt: TGTGCCAGCAGTTACAGAAGGAGGGCCGGCCTCTCTGGGGCCAACGTCCTGACTTTC; CDR3aa: CASSYRRRAGLSGANVLTF
v_gene: TRBV5-1; len: 13; abundance: few; j_gene: TRBJ2-3; d_gene: .; CDR3nt: TGCGCCAGCAGCCTAAGCTACACAGATACGCAGTATTTT; CDR3aa: CASSLSYTDTQYF
v_gene: TRBV29-1; len: 13; abundance: few; j_gene: TRBJ2-7; d_gene: TRBD1; CDR3nt: TGCAGCGTCTCGAGGACAGGGTGGTACGAGCAGTACTTC; CDR3aa: CSVSRTGWYEQYF
v_gene: TRBV5-1; len: 18; abundance: .; j_gene: TRBJ2-3; d_gene: TRBD1; CDR3nt: TGCGCCAGCAGATCATTCAGCCAATTCGACAGGGACACAGATACGCAGTATTTT; CDR3aa: CASRSFSQFDRDTDTQYF
v_gene: TRBV7-7; len: 16; abundance: .; j_gene: TRBJ2-1; d_gene: TRBD2; CDR3nt: TGTGCTAGCAGCCCTGGTCCTAGCGGGAGCTACAATGAGCAGTTCTTC; CDR3aa: CASSPGPSGSYNEQFF